The T cell receptor (beta chain) described here comes from a study of Graves' ophthalmopathy and Graves' hyperthyroidism. Whole-study context: No treatment had been given when peripheral blood was collected at initial diagnosis.

A word on this clonotype: What it binds is not known.

Investigators amplified TCR beta CDR3 regions from RNA transcripts. The workflow started with a first-round RT-PCR run with HTBI primers and then moved on to a second-round multiplex PCR. From the multiplex PCR reads, TCRdb called clonotypes with MiXCR, one entry per CDR3 protein. The sample lists a few hundred thousand distinct CDR3 sequences, roughly 21% occurring once. Study findings and constraints: Blood contained most expanded thyroid clonotypes exceeding 0.001 frequency.

J gave up 10 bases and V 6 bases, and 12 bases lay outside the gene matches. The CDR3 runs to 16 residues. Per the germline V gene, CDR1 is MNHEY and CDR2 is SMNVEV (reference sequence). The clonotype originates from a woman aged 50 to 60 with Graves' ophthalmopathy. The source material was peripheral blood. The gene calls are TRBV27 and TRBJ1-6; 10 bases fit TRBD1. CDR3 loop: CASRVAGTGVISPLHF. The CDR3 DNA reads TGTGCCAGCAGAGTCGCCGGGACAGGGGTGATCTCACCCCTCCACTTT.